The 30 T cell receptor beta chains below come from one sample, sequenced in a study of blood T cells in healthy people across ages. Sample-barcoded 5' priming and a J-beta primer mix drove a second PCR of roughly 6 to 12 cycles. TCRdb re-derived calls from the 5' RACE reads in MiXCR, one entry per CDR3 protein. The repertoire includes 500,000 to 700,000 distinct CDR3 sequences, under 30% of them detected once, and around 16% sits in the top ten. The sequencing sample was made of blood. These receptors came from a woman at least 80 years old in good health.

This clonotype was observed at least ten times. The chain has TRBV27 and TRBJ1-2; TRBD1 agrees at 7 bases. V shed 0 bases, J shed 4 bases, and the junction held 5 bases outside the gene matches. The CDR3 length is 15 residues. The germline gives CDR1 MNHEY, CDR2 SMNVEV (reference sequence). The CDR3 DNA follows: TGTGCCAGCAGTTTATCAGGAGGGGGCATCTATGGCTACACCTTC. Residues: CASSLSGGGIYGYTF.

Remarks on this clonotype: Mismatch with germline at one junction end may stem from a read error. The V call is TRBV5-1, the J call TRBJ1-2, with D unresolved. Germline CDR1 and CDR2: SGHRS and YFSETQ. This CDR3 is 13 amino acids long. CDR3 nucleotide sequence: TGCACCAGCAGCACCGCCACCCACGATGGCTACACCTTC. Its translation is CTSSTATHDGYTF. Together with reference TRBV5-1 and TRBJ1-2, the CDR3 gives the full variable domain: KAGVTQTPRYLIKTRGQQVTLSCSPISGHRSVSWYQQTPGQGLQFLFEYFSETQRNKGNFPGRFSGRQFSNSRSEMNVSTLELGDSALYLCTSSTATHDGYTFGSGTRLTVV.

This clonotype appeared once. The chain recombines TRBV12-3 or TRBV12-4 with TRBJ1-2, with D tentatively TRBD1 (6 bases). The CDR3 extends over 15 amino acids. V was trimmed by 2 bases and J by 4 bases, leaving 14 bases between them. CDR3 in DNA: TGTGCCAGCAGTTTAACCCCGGGACAATCCTATGGCTACACCTTC. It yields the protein CASSLTPGQSYGYTF.

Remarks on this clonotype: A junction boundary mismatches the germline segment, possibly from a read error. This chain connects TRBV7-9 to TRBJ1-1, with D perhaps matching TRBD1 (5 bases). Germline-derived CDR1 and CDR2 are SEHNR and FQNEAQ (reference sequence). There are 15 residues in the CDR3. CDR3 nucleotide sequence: TGTGTCAGCAGCTCGCTCGGGGGGGTAGGAACTGAAGCTTTCTTT. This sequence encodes CVSSSLGGVGTEAFF.

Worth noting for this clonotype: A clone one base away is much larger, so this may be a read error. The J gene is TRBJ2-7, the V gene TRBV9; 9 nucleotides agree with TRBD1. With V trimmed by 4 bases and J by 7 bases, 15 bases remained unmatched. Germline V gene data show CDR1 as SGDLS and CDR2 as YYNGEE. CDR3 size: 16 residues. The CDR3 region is CASSFRTGVSYNEQYF. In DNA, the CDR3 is TGTGCCAGCAGCTTCCGGACAGGGGTCTCCTACAATGAGCAGTACTTC.

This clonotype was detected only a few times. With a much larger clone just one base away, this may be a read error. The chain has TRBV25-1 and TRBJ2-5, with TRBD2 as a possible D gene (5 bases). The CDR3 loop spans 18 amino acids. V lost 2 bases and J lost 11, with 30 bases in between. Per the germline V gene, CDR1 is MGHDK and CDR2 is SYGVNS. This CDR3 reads CASSEEGSTLIASYGQYF. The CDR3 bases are TGTGCCAGCAGTGAAGAGGGCAGTACTTTGATAGCCTCCTACGGGCAGTACTTC.

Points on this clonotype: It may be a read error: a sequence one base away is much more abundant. CDR3 DNA sequence: TGTGCCAGCAGCTTGGGAAGCAGGGGGCGATCTGAGACCCAGTACTTC. Translating it yields CASSLGSRGRSETQYF. This chain uses TRBV5-6 with TRBJ2-5, with TRBD1 identical over 8 bases. From germline, CDR1 is SGHDT and CDR2 YYEEEE. With 0 bases clipped from V and 5 bases from J, the junction kept 9 bases outside the gene matches. The CDR3 has 16 residues.

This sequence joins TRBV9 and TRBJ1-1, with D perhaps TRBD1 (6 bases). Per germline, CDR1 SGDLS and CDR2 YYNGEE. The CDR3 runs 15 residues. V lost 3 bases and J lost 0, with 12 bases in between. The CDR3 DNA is TGTGCCAGCAGCGCCTCTACAGGGTTGAACACTGAAGCTTTCTTT. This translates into CASSASTGLNTEAFF.

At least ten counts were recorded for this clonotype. DNA for the CDR3: TGCGCCAGCAGCCAAGCTGACGGATTCTATGGCTACACCTTC. Its protein product is CASSQADGFYGYTF. This chain uses TRBV4-3 with TRBJ1-2; D unresolved. Trimming shortened V by 1 base and J by 4 bases, and 10 bases separated the two germline ends. The CDR3 is 14 residues long. In germline, CDR1 is LGHNA, CDR2 YSLEER.

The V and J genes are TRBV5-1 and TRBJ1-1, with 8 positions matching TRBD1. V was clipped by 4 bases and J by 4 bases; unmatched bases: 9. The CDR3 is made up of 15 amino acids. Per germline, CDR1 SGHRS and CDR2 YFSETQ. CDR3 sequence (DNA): TGCGCCAGCAGCCCGAACCTGGGACAGGTCACTGAAGCTTTCTTT. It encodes CASSPNLGQVTEAFF.

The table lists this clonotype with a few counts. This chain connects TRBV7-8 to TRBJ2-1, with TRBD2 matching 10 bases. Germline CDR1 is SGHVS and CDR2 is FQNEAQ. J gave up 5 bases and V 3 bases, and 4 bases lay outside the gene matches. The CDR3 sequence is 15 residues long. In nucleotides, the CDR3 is TGTGCCAGCAGCTTGAGCGGGGGGGCCGACAATGAGCAGTTCTTC. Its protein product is CASSLSGGADNEQFF.

The CDR3 here is CSAPLVTGQYF. CDR3 bases: TGCAGTGCTCCACTTGTCACCGGGCAGTACTTC. The chain joins TRBV20-1 to TRBJ2-5; D is uncertain. The CDR3 runs 11 residues. The V end was cut by 5 bases, the J end by 11 bases, with 15 bases between. Per the germline V gene, CDR1 is DFQATT and CDR2 is SNEGSKA (reference sequence).

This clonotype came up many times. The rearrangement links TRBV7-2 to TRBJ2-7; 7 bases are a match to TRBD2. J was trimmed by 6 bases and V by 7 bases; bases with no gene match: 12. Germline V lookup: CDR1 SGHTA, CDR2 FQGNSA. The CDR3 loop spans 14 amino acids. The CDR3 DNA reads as TGTGCCAGCACCCTCCGCGGGGGTCGCGCCGAGCAGTACTTC. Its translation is CASTLRGGRAEQYF.

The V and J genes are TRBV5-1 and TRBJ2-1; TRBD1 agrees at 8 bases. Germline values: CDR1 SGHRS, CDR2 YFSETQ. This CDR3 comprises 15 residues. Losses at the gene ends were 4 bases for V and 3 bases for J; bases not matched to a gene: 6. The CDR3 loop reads CASSPGQGYYNEQFF. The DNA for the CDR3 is TGCGCCAGCAGCCCTGGACAGGGCTACTACAATGAGCAGTTCTTC.

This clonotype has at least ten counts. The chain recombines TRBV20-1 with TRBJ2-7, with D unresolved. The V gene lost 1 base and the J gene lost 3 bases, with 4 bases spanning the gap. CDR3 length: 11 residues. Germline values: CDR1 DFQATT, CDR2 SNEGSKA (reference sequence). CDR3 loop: CSARGDYEQYF. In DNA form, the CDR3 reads TGCAGTGCTAGAGGCGACTACGAGCAGTACTTC.

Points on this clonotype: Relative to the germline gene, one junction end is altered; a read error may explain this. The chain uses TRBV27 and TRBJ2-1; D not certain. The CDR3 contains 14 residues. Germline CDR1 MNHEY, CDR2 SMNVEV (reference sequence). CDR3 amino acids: CASSLSNLGNKQFF. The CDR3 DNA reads TGTGCCAGCAGTTTATCTAACTTAGGCAATAAGCAATTCTTC.

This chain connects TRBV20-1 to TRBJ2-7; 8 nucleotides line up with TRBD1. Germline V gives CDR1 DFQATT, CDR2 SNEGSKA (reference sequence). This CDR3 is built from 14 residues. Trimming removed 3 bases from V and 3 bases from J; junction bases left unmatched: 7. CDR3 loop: CSASGAGGSYEQYF. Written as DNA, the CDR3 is TGCAGTGCTAGTGGGGCAGGGGGCAGCTACGAGCAGTACTTC.

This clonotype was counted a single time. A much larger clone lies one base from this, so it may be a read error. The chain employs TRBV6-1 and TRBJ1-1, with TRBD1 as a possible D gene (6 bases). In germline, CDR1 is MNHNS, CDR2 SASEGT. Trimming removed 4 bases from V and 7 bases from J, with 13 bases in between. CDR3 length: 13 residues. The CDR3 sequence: CASSGRTAFEAFF. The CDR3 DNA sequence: TGTGCCAGCAGTGGGAGGACAGCCTTTGAAGCTTTCTTT.

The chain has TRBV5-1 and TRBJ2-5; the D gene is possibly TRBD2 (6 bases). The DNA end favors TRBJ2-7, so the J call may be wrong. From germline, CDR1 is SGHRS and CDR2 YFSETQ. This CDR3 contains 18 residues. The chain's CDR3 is CASSGGIWGDDHSGEQYF. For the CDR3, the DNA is TGCGCCAGCAGCGGGGGGATTTGGGGGGACGACCATTCGGGCGAGCAGTACTTC.

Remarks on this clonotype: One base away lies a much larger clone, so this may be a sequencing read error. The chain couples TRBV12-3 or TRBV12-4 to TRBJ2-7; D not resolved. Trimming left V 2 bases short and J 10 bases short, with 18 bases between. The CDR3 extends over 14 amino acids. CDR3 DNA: TGTGCCAGCAGTTTACGAGGTCTCCCTGGGATTCAGTACTTC. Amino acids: CASSLRGLPGIQYF.

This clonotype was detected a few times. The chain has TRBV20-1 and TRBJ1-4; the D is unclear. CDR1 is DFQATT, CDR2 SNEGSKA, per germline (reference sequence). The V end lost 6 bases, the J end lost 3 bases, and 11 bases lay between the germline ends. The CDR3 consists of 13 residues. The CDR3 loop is CSAARAPNEKLFF. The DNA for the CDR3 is TGCAGTGCAGCCCGCGCTCCTAATGAAAAACTGTTTTTT.

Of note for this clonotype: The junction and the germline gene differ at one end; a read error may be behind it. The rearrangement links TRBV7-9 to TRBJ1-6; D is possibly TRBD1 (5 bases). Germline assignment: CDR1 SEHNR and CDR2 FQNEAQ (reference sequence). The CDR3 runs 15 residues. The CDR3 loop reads CASSLAGTQNSLLHF. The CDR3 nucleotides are TGTGCCAGCAGCTTAGCAGGGACCCAAAATTCACTCCTCCACTTT. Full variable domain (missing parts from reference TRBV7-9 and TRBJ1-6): DTGVSQNPRHKITKRGQNVTFRCDPISEHNRLYWYRQTLGQGPEFLTYFQNEAQLEKSRLLSDRFSAERPKGSFSTLEIQRTEQGDSAMYLCASSLAGTQNSLLHFGNGTRLTVT.

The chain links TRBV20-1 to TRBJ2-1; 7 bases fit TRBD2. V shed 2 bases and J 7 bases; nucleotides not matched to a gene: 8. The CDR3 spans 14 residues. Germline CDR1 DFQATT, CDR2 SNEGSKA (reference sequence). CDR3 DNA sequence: TGCAGTGCTAGACCTGGAGCGGGGCGAAATGAGCAGTTCTTC. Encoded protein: CSARPGAGRNEQFF.

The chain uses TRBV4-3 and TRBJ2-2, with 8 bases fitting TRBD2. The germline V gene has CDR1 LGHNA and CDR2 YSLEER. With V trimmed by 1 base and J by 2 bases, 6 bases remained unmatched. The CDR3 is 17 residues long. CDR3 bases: TGCGCCAGCAGCCAAGGGATTAGCGGGGATAACACCGGGGAGCTGTTTTTT. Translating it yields CASSQGISGDNTGELFF.

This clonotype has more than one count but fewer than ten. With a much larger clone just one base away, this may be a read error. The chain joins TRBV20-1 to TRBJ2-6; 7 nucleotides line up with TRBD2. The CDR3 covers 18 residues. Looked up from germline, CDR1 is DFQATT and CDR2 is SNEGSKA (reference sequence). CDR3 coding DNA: TGCAGTGCTAGGCGATGGGACCGGGGGGAATCTGGGGCCAGCGTCCTGACTTTC. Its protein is CSARRWDRGESGASVLTF.

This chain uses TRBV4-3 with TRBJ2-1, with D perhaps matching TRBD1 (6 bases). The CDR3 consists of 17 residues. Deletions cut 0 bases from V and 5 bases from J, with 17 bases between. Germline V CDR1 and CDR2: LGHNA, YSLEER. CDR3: CASSQDLLGALHNEQFF. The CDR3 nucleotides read TGCGCCAGCAGCCAAGATCTATTGGGGGCTCTGCACAATGAGCAGTTCTTC.

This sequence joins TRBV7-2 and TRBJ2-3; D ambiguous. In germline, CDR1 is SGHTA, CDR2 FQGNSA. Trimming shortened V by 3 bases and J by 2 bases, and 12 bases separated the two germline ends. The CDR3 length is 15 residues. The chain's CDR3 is CASSLGMAPTDTQYF. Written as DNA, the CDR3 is TGTGCCAGCAGCTTGGGAATGGCCCCCACAGATACGCAGTATTTT.

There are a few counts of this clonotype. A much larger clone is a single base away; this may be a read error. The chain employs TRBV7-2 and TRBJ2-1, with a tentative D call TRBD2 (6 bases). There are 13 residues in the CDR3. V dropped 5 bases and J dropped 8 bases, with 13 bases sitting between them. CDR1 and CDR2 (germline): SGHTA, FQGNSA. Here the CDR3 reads CASSQTSGDEQFF. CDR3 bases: TGTGCCAGCAGCCAGACTAGTGGGGATGAGCAGTTCTTC.

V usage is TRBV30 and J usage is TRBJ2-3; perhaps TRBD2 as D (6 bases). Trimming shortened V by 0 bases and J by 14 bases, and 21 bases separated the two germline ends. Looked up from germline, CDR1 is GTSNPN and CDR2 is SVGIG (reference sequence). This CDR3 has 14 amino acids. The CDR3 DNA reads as TGTGCCTGGAGTGTAGGGGTCGGAGGGGAAAAACGGTATTTT. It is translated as CAWSVGVGGEKRYF.

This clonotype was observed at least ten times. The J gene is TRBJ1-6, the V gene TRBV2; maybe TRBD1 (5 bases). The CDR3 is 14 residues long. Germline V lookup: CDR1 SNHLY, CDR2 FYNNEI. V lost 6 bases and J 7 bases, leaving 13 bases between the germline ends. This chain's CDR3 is CASSTGTENSPLHF. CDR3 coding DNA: TGTGCCAGCAGCACCGGGACCGAAAATTCACCCCTCCACTTT.